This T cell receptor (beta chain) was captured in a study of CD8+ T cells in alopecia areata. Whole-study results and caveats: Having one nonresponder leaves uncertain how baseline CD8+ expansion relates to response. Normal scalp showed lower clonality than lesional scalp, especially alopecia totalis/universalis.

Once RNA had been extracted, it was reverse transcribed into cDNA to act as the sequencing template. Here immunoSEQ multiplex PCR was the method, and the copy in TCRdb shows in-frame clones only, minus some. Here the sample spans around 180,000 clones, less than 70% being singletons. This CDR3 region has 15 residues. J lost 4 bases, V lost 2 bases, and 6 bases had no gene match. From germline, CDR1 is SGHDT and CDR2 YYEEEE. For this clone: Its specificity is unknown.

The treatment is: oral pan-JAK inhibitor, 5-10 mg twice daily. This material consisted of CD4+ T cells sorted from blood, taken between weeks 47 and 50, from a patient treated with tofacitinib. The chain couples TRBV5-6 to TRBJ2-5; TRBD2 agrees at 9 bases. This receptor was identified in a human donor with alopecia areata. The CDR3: CASSFPSGAIETQYF. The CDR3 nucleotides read TGTGCCAGCAGCTTCCCTAGCGGGGCGATAGAGACCCAGTACTTC.